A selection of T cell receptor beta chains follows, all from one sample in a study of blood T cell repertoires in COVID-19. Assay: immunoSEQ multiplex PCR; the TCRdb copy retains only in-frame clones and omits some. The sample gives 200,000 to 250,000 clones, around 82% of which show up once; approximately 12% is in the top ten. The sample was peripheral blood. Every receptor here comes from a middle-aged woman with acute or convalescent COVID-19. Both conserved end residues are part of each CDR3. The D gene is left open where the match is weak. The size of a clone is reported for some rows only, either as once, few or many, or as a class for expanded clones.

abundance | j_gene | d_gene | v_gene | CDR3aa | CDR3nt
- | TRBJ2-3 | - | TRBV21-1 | CASSTAASGRSPDTQYF | TGTGCCAGCAGCACCGCCGCTAGCGGGAGGTCCCCAGATACGCAGTATTTT
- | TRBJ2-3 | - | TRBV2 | CASSELASGTDTQYF | TGTGCCAGCAGTGAATTAGCATCGGGCACAGATACGCAGTATTTT
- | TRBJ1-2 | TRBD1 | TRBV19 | CASSKDRAPGGDGYTF | TGTGCCAGTAGTAAGGACAGGGCCCCTGGGGGCGATGGCTACACCTTC
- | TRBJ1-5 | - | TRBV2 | CATGGILRNQPQHF | TGTGCCACCGGGGGGATACTCAGGAATCAGCCCCAGCATTTT
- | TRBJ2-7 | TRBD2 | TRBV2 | CASSKSTGGFYEQYF | TGTGCCAGCAGTAAGTCGACCGGGGGGTTCTACGAGCAGTACTTC
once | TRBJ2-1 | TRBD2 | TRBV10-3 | CAISESRSTSGRFNEQFF | TGTGCCATCAGTGAGTCACGGTCGACTAGCGGGAGGTTTAATGAGCAGTTCTTC
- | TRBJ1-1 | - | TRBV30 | CAWTGADTEAFF | TGTGCCTGGACAGGGGCGGACACTGAAGCTTTCTTT
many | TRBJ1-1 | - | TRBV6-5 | CASMNAAQHTEAFF | TGTGCCAGCATGAACGCTGCACAGCACACTGAAGCTTTCTTT
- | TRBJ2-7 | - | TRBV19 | CASSIIAGDVYEQYF | TGTGCCAGTAGTATAATAGCAGGGGACGTCTACGAGCAGTACTTC
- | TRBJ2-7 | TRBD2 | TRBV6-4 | CASSDYQRLAGRKTRGYEQYF | TGTGCCAGCAGTGACTACCAGAGATTAGCGGGGAGAAAAACCCGGGGCTACGAGCAGTACTTC
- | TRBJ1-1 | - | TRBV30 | CAWSVPYGVKNTEAFF | TGTGCCTGGAGTGTACCCTACGGGGTGAAGAACACTGAAGCTTTCTTT
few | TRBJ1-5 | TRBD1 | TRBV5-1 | CASSPGTGGHQPQHF | TGCGCCAGCAGCCCCGGGACAGGGGGCCATCAGCCCCAGCATTTT
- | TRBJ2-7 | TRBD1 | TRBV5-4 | CASSTRDRVYEQYF | TGTGCCAGCAGCACACGGGACAGGGTATACGAGCAGTACTTC
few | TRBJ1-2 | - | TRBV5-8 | CASTMNLRDLYGYTF | TGTGCCAGCACCATGAACCTGAGAGATCTCTATGGCTACACCTTC
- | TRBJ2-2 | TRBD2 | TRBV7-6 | CASSLVLAEGGTGELFF | TGTGCCAGCAGCTTAGTCCTAGCGGAGGGAGGGACCGGGGAGCTGTTTTTT
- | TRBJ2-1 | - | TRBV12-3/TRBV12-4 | CASSHRGGEQFF | TGTGCCAGCAGTCACAGGGGAGGTGAGCAGTTCTTC
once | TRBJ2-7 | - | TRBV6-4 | CASSERRDEQYF | TGTGCCAGCAGTGAAAGGAGGGACGAGCAGTACTTC
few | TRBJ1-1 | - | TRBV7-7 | CASSLDSNTEAFF | TGTGCCAGCAGCTTAGACAGTAACACTGAAGCTTTCTTT
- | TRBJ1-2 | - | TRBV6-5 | CASSTGIGYTF | TGTGCCAGCAGTACAGGGATAGGCTACACCTTC
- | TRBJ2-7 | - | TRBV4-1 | CASSQVAGTEIYEQYF | TGCGCCAGCAGCCAAGTGGCGGGGACGGAGATATACGAGCAGTACTTC
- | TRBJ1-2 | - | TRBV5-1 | CASSGDGIGGYGYTF | TGCGCCAGCAGCGGGGATGGTATTGGAGGCTATGGCTACACCTTC
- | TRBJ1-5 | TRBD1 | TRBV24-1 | CATRGQGQGEQPQHF | TGTGCCACCAGAGGACAGGGGCAGGGAGAGCAGCCCCAGCATTTT